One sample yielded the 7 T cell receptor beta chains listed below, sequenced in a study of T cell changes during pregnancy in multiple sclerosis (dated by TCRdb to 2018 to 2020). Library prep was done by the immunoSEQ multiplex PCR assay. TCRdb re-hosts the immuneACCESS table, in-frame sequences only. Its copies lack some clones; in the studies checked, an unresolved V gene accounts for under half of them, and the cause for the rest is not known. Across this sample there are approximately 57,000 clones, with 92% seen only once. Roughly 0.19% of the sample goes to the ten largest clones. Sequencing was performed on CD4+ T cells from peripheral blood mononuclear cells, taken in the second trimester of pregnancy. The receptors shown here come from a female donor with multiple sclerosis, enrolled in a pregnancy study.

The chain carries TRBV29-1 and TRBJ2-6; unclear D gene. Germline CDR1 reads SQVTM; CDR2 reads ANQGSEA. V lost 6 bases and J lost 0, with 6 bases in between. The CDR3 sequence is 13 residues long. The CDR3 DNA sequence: TGCAGCGTCGCGAGCTCTGGGGCCAACGTCCTGACTTTC. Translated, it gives CSVASSGANVLTF.

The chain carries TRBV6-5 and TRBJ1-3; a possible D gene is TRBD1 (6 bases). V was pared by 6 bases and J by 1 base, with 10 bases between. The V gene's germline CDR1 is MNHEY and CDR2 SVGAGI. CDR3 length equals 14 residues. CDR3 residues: CASSRRGSGNTIYF. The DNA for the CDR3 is TGTGCCAGCAGCCGCAGGGGTTCTGGAAACACCATATATTTT.

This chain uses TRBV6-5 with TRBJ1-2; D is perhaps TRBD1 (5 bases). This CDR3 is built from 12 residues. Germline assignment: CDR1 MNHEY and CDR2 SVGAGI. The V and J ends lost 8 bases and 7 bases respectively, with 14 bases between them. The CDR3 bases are TGTGCCAGCGGAGGGGAACGACGTGGCTACACCTTC. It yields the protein CASGGERRGYTF.

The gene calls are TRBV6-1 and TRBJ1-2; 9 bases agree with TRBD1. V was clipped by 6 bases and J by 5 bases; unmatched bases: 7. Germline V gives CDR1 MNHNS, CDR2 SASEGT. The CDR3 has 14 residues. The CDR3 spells CASRAQGAGYGYTF. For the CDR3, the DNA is TGTGCCAGCAGGGCACAGGGGGCCGGGTATGGCTACACCTTC.

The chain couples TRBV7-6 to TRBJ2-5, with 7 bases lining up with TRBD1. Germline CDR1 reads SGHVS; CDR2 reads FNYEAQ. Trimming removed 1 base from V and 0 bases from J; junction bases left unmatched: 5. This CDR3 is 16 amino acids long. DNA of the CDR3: TGTGCCAGCAGCTTAGGAGCACAGGGGTACCAAGAGACCCAGTACTTC. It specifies CASSLGAQGYQETQYF.

The CDR3 sequence: CASTEENTEAFF. The DNA for the CDR3 is TGTGCCAGTACGGAGGAGAACACTGAAGCTTTCTTT. The chain uses TRBV19 and TRBJ1-1; no firm D call. The germline V and J ends were trimmed by 7 bases and 1 base, with 7 bases remaining between them. This CDR3 has 12 residues. In germline, CDR1 is LNHDA, CDR2 SQIVND (reference sequence).

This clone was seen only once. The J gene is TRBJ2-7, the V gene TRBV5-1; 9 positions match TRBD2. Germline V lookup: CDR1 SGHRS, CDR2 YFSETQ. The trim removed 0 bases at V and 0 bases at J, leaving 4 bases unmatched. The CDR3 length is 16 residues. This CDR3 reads CASSLDSGGTSYEQYF. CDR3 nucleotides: TGCGCCAGCAGCTTGGACAGCGGGGGGACCTCCTACGAGCAGTACTTC.